This T cell receptor (beta chain) originates from a study of OX40 agonist ivuxolimab in advanced cancers. Study information: Patients received the agonistic anti-OX40 (CD134) antibody ivuxolimab. The study, taken as a whole, reports: On average, CD8+ T cells had more expanded clones than CD4+.

The length of the CDR3 is 15 residues. Germline values: CDR1 MGHRA, CDR2 YSYEKL. V lost 3 bases to trimming and J lost 2 bases; unmatched junction nucleotides: 5. Assay: immunoSEQ multiplex PCR; the TCRdb copy retains only in-frame clones and omits some. Of tens of thousands of clones listed, 80% to 85% were seen once; the top ten hold less than 25%. Comments on this clone: What it recognizes is unknown.

The clonotype was recovered from an adult with an advanced solid tumor such as melanoma, head and neck, liver or kidney cancer. Source: CD4+ or CD8+ T cells sorted from blood, taken in a trial of the OX40 agonist ivuxolimab. The V call is TRBV4-1, the J call TRBJ2-7, with 9 bases identical to TRBD1. The CDR3, as DNA: TGCGCCAGCAGCCACCGACAGGGGGACGCCTACGAGCAGTACTTC. This sequence encodes CASSHRQGDAYEQYF.